These 13 T cell receptor beta chains were all obtained from the same sample, sequenced in a study of cytomegalovirus exposure and HLA in healthy donors. Both 60 Vbeta primers and 13 Jbeta primers went into the PCR. Data came from immunoSEQ multiplex PCR; TCRdb stores just in-frame clones and leaves some out. The sample includes about 100,000 clones, approximately 80% of them seen just once. Sequenced input: PBMCs. The receptors derive from a female donor in good health and CMV-seropositive.

The V and J genes are TRBV5-4 and TRBJ2-7, with 7 bases that match TRBD1. The V gene end was trimmed by 4 bases and the J gene end by 2 bases; junction bases not matched to a gene: 3. CDR1 is SGHNT, CDR2 YYREEE, per germline (reference sequence). The CDR3 totals 13 residues. The CDR3 nucleotides are TGTGCCAGCAGCCCCGGGACAGCCTACGAGCAGTACTTC. The encoded protein is CASSPGTAYEQYF.

The J gene is TRBJ1-2, the V gene TRBV18; 8 bases map to TRBD1. The CDR3 is 14 amino acids. The V and J ends lost 2 bases and 6 bases, in that order; junction bases with no gene match: 5. The germline gives CDR1 KGHSH, CDR2 LQKENI. The DNA for the CDR3 is TGTGCCAGCTCACCATCAGGGGGCCGAGATGGCTACACCTTC. Its translation: CASSPSGGRDGYTF. The entire variable domain, with the rest obtained from reference TRBV18 and TRBJ1-2, is as follows: NAGVMQNPRHLVRRRGQEARLRCSPMKGHSHVYWYRQLPEEGLKFMVYLQKENIIDESGMPKERFSAEFPKEGPSILRIQQVVRGDSAAYFCASSPSGGRDGYTFGSGTRLTVV.

The chain couples TRBV5-1 to TRBJ2-3, with 10 bases aligning to TRBD2. CDR1 and CDR2 (germline): SGHRS, YFSETQ. The J segment lost 2 bases and the V segment lost 6 bases, leaving 3 bases of the junction unmatched. The CDR3 has 14 amino acids. This CDR3 reads CASKLAGLTDTQYF. CDR3 nucleotides: TGCGCCAGCAAACTAGCGGGGCTCACAGATACGCAGTATTTT.

The V and J genes are TRBV2 and TRBJ2-7; 8 bases are shared with TRBD2. V was pared by 1 base and J by 5 bases, with 7 bases of the junction left unmatched. This CDR3 has 15 residues. Looked up from germline, CDR1 is SNHLY and CDR2 is FYNNEI. This chain's CDR3 is CASSEGGGGFDEQYF. The DNA of the CDR3 is TGTGCCAGCAGTGAAGGGGGCGGGGGGTTCGACGAGCAGTACTTC.

The chain has TRBV5-4 and TRBJ2-2; 7 bases line up with TRBD2. J was trimmed by 2 bases and V by 9 bases; bases with no gene match: 13. The CDR3 runs to 16 residues. Germline-derived CDR1 and CDR2 are SGHNT and YYREEE (reference sequence). This chain's CDR3 is CATRSLKRENTGELFF. In nucleotides, the CDR3 is TGTGCCACCCGGAGCCTTAAGCGGGAAAACACCGGGGAGCTGTTTTTT. The full variable domain, completed using reference TRBV5-4 and TRBJ2-2, is ETGVTQSPTHLIKTRGQQVTLRCSSQSGHNTVSWYQQALGQGPQFIFQYYREEENGRGNFPPRFSGLQFPNYSSELNVNALELDDSALYLCATRSLKRENTGELFFGEGSRLTVL.

V is TRBV6-1 and J is TRBJ2-6; maybe TRBD1 (6 bases). Germline V CDR1 and CDR2: MNHNS, SASEGT. V shed 5 bases and J shed 4 bases, with 12 bases lying between them. The CDR3 is 15 amino acids. DNA of the CDR3: TGTGCCAGCAGTCCACAGGGTTCGGGGGCCAACGTCCTGACTTTC. The encoded protein is CASSPQGSGANVLTF.

The chain employs TRBV30 and TRBJ2-1, with D perhaps matching TRBD1 (6 bases). This CDR3 has 15 amino acids. Germline CDR1 GTSNPN, CDR2 SVGIG (reference sequence). V was shortened by 1 base and J by 6 bases, with 16 bases between the two germline ends. The CDR3 is CAWSALWDITNEQFF. The CDR3 DNA reads as TGTGCCTGGAGTGCCCTTTGGGACATTACCAATGAGCAGTTCTTC.

The V call is TRBV9, the J call TRBJ2-7; 7 nucleotides match TRBD1. Looked up from germline, CDR1 is SGDLS and CDR2 is YYNGEE. The CDR3 extends over 14 amino acids. Trimming cost V 0 bases and J 2 bases; bases outside gene matches: 2. As DNA, the CDR3 is TGTGCCAGCAGCGTAGGCACAGGGGCCTACGAGCAGTACTTC. Its protein is CASSVGTGAYEQYF.

This clone was counted between two and nine times. The gene calls are TRBV29-1 and TRBJ2-6; 10 bases align to TRBD1. The germline V gene encodes CDR1 SQVTM and CDR2 ANQGSEA. V lost 8 bases to trimming and J lost 4 bases; unmatched junction nucleotides: 8. This CDR3 comprises 15 residues. Here the CDR3 DNA reads TGCAGCACCAGAGACAGGGGGCTGGGGGCCAACGTCCTGACTTTC. Amino acids: CSTRDRGLGANVLTF.

This sequence joins TRBV5-4 and TRBJ2-2; TRBD2 matches 8 bases. CDR1 SGHNT and CDR2 YYREEE come from the germline V gene (reference sequence). This CDR3 has 18 amino acids. V shed 4 bases and J 0 bases; nucleotides not matched to a gene: 11. This CDR3 reads CASSPSGAGGTNTGELFF. The CDR3 DNA follows: TGTGCCAGCAGCCCCTCAGGGGCGGGAGGCACGAACACCGGGGAGCTGTTTTTT.

This clone came up a few times. The chain has TRBV30 and TRBJ2-5; tentatively, D is TRBD2 (5 bases). V was clipped by 0 bases and J by 4 bases, with 12 bases between them. The CDR3 covers 14 residues. Germline V gene sequence: CDR1 GTSNPN, CDR2 SVGIG (reference sequence). DNA of the CDR3: TGTGCCTGGAGTGTCCCGGGGATGGGAGAGACCCAGTACTTC. Amino acids: CAWSVPGMGETQYF. The complete variable domain, with remaining parts taken from reference TRBV30 and TRBJ2-5, reads SQTIHQWPATLVQPVGSPLSLECTVEGTSNPNLYWYRQAAGRGLQLLFYSVGIGQISSEVPQNLSASRPQDRQFILSSKKLLLSDSGFYLCAWSVPGMGETQYFGPGTRLLVL.

The chain employs TRBV27 and TRBJ2-3, with D possibly being TRBD2 (6 bases). V was cut by 6 bases and J by 4 bases, with 14 bases left in between. Germline V gene lookup returns CDR1 MNHEY and CDR2 SMNVEV (reference sequence). CDR3 size: 14 residues. The CDR3 DNA reads TGTGCCAGCAGATTGGCGGGACCGGCAGATACGCAGTATTTT. Translated: CASRLAGPADTQYF.

The V gene is TRBV28, the J gene TRBJ1-4; 10 bases fit TRBD1. CDR3 length equals 17 residues. Losses at the gene ends were 6 bases for V and 9 bases for J; bases not matched to a gene: 16. Looked up from germline, CDR1 is MDHEN and CDR2 is SYDVKM. The CDR3 DNA reads TGTGCCAGCAGCTCATTGGATCCGGGACAGGGGAATCAAAAACTGTTTTTT. Its translation is CASSSLDPGQGNQKLFF.